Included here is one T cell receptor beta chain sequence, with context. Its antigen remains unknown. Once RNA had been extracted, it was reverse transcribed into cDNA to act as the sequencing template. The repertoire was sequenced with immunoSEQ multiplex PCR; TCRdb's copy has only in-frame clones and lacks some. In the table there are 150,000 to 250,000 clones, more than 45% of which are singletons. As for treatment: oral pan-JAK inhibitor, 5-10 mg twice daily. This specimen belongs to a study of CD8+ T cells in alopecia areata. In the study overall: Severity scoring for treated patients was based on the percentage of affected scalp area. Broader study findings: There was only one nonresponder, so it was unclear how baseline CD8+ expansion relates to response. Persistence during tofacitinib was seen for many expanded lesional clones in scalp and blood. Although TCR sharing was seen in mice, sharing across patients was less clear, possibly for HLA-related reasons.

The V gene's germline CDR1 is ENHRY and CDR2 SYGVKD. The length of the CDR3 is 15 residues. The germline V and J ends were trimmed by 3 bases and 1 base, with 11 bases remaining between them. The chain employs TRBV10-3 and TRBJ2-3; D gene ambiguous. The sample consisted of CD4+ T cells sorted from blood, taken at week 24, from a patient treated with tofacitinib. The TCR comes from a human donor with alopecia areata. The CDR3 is CAISDLRGGTDTQYF. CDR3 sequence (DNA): TGTGCCATCAGTGATTTGAGAGGAGGCACAGATACGCAGTATTTT.